Given below is one TCR beta chain in context. Its antigen is still unknown. This specimen comes from a study of response to subunit inactivated influenza vaccine. TCRdb ran MiXCR on the RT-PCR reads and lists one entry per CDR3 protein. Seen here are about 570,000 distinct CDR3 sequences, over 9% observed once, and the top ten hold approximately 11%. Trimming pared 4 bases from V and 0 bases from J, leaving 10 bases between. Per germline, CDR1 KGHSH and CDR2 LQKENI. This CDR3 is 14 amino acids long. Study-level findings and limits: The authors suggested that few new T cells are recruited per seasonal influenza vaccination.

These data are also associated with another study on T cells expressing NK-cell markers. From that paper: The authors made TCR beta cDNA libraries by 5'RACE template switching. This switching added a universal primer site and UMIs. Sorted CD3+CD56+NKG2C+, CD3+CD56+NKG2C- and CD3+CD56-NKG2C+ T cells supplied TCR beta repertoires. In six donors, dominant NKG2C+ clonotypes were roughly 1.0-8% of CD8+ T cells.

Here the sequenced sample was PBMCs from blood, taken on the day of vaccination. The chain links TRBV18 to TRBJ2-7; D could derive from TRBD1 or TRBD2 (5 bases each). This receptor was identified in a man in his fifties who received an inactivated influenza vaccine. CDR3: CASSRDATSYEQYF. In nucleotides, the CDR3 is TGTGCCAGCTCACGGGACGCAACCTCCTACGAGCAGTACTTC.